The 22 T cell receptor beta chains reported below all come from one sample, sequenced in a study of T cell responses to AZD1222 COVID-19 vaccine. Assay: immunoSEQ multiplex PCR; the TCRdb copy retains only in-frame clones and omits some. The top ten hold about 0.5% of the sample, which has roughly 250,000 clones, over 85% seen once. This specimen was peripheral blood, taken on day 0 of AZD1222 vaccination. Receptors were obtained from an adult in good health.

The chain carries TRBV10-2 and TRBJ2-1; D may be TRBD1 (6 bases). Deletions cut 10 bases from V and 11 bases from J, with 18 bases between. The CDR3 totals 12 residues. Germline CDR1 reads WSHSY; CDR2 reads SAAADI. The CDR3 coding sequence is TGCGCCACCTCTGTGGCGACAGGCCAGCAGTTCTTC. Translating gives CATSVATGQQFF.

A single count supports this clone. CDR3 amino acids: CASSPGIPSYGYTF. CDR3 DNA: TGTGCCAGCAGTCCGGGCATCCCTAGCTATGGCTACACCTTC. The J gene is TRBJ1-2, the V gene TRBV6-6; D is unresolved. Germline-derived CDR1 and CDR2 are MNHNY and SVGAGI (reference sequence). Trimming stripped 5 bases from V and 4 bases from J, with 14 bases between. The CDR3 runs 14 residues.

V is TRBV29-1 and J is TRBJ2-3; 9 bases agree with TRBD2. Per germline, CDR1 SQVTM and CDR2 ANQGSEA. This CDR3 has 16 amino acids. V trimming: 3 bases; J trimming: 4 bases; junction bases outside the gene matches: 11. The CDR3 DNA follows: TGCAGCGTTGACCGGCCGGCGGGAGGGAGGGCAGATACGCAGTATTTT. Encoded protein: CSVDRPAGGRADTQYF.

The sample holds one count of this clone. The chain has TRBV12-3 or TRBV12-4 and TRBJ2-1, with no clear D. V was shortened by 3 bases and J by 5 bases, with 5 bases between the two germline ends. This CDR3 spans 12 amino acids. This CDR3 is CASSFVHNEQFF. In DNA form, the CDR3 reads TGTGCCAGCAGTTTTGTTCACAATGAGCAGTTCTTC.

CDR3 bases: TGCGCCAGCAGCCCTGGGGCCCCGCTAGTGGGCGGGGAGCTGTTTTTT. It translates to CASSPGAPLVGGELFF. The chain joins TRBV5-1 to TRBJ2-2; perhaps TRBD1 as D (5 bases). The CDR3 runs to 16 residues. Germline V gene lookup returns CDR1 SGHRS and CDR2 YFSETQ. Trimming took off 4 bases at V and 7 bases at J, with 20 bases between the two ends.

This sequence joins TRBV21-1 and TRBJ2-7; TRBD1, the table's D call, was not compared with the DNA. TRBV21-1 is a known pseudogene. The CDR3 runs 13 residues. Here the CDR3 DNA reads TGTGCCCCCCCAATAAGGGACAGGGTGAAACAGTACTTC. Its translation: CAPPIRDRVKQYF.

This clone appeared a few times. This rearrangement joins TRBV29-1 to TRBJ2-7, with 7 bases identical to TRBD2. The CDR3 contains 12 residues. The V gene end was trimmed by 1 base and the J gene end by 6 bases; junction bases not matched to a gene: 3. Looked up from germline, CDR1 is SQVTM and CDR2 is ANQGSEA. CDR3 in DNA: TGCAGCGTTGAAGTACGGGGGGTCGAGCAGTACTTC. Translated, it gives CSVEVRGVEQYF.

The chain combines TRBV5-5 with TRBJ1-2; 8 positions match TRBD1. Germline loops: CDR1 SGHKS, CDR2 YYEKEE (reference sequence). There are 15 residues in the CDR3. After removal of 1 base from V and 1 base from J, the junction contained 3 bases not matched to a gene. CDR3 nucleotide sequence: TGTGCCAGCAGCTTGATCGGACAGGGTAACTATGGCTACACCTTC. This translates into CASSLIGQGNYGYTF.

The chain employs TRBV4-1 and TRBJ1-4; D unresolved. V gave up 2 bases and J gave up 6 bases, with 10 bases separating them. The CDR3 loop spans 14 amino acids. Germline loops: CDR1 MGHRA, CDR2 YSYEKL. For the CDR3, the DNA is TGCGCCAGCAGCCAATGGGAGGTTTATGAAAAACTGTTTTTT. Protein: CASSQWEVYEKLFF.

V and J are TRBV15 and TRBJ2-3; weak D call: TRBD1 (6 bases). Germline loops: CDR1 LNHNV, CDR2 YYDKDF (reference sequence). The CDR3 extends over 15 amino acids. Trimming took off 0 bases at V and 3 bases at J, with 10 bases between the two ends. DNA of the CDR3: TGTGCCACCAGCAGAGAGGACAGAAGTACAGATACGCAGTATTTT. Its translation: CATSREDRSTDTQYF.

The chain has TRBV14 and TRBJ1-2; D remains ambiguous. Germline assignment: CDR1 SGHDN and CDR2 FVKESK. The CDR3 contains 14 residues. The V end was cut by 6 bases, the J end by 5 bases, with 16 bases between. The DNA of the CDR3 is TGTGCCAGCAGACCCTCGGCAGCAACTTATGGCTACACCTTC. Protein sequence: CASRPSAATYGYTF. Complete variable domain (other parts from reference TRBV14 and TRBJ1-2): EAGVTQFPSHSVIEKGQTVTLRCDPISGHDNLYWYRRVMGKEIKFLLHFVKESKQDESGMPNNRFLAERTGGTYSTLKVQPAELEDSGVYFCASRPSAATYGYTFGSGTRLTVV.

J is TRBJ1-1 and V is TRBV7-9; D gene uncertain. Germline V lookup: CDR1 SEHNR, CDR2 FQNEAQ (reference sequence). The CDR3 spans 15 residues. Trimming cost V 1 base and J 4 bases, with 13 bases left between them. The CDR3 DNA reads as TGTGCCAGCAGCTTAGTTAGTGGGTTCTCCACTGAAGCTTTCTTT. This encodes CASSLVSGFSTEAFF.

This chain links TRBV10-1 with TRBJ1-5; 8 positions match TRBD1. This CDR3 region has 14 residues. The trim removed 10 bases at V and 7 bases at J, leaving 12 bases unmatched. In germline, CDR1 is WNHNN, CDR2 SYGVQD (reference sequence). CDR3 nucleotide sequence: TGCGCCAACTCATTGGACAGGGAGGGACAGCCCCAGCATTTT. Amino acids: CANSLDREGQPQHF.

The chain combines TRBV6-6 with TRBJ1-2, with D perhaps matching TRBD1 (5 bases). This CDR3 spans 14 amino acids. V was shortened by 6 bases and J by 4 bases, with 15 bases between the two germline ends. Germline CDR1 is MNHNY and CDR2 is SVGAGI (reference sequence). This CDR3 reads CASSPGASGYGYTF. The CDR3 DNA sequence: TGTGCCAGCAGCCCCGGGGCTTCCGGCTATGGCTACACCTTC.

This chain connects TRBV6-1 to TRBJ1-6, with D perhaps TRBD1 (5 bases). Germline-derived CDR1 and CDR2 are MNHNS and SASEGT. The CDR3 is made up of 15 amino acids. Deletions cut 1 base from V and 9 bases from J, with 13 bases between. This CDR3 is CASSEVRGGISPLHF. CDR3 DNA sequence: TGTGCCAGCAGTGAAGTTAGGGGTGGGATTTCACCCCTCCACTTT.

The chain couples TRBV6-5 to TRBJ1-1; D might be TRBD1 (6 bases). Germline CDR1 and CDR2: MNHEY and SVGAGI. V gave up 6 bases and J gave up 6 bases, with 17 bases separating them. The CDR3 has 14 amino acids. CDR3 amino acids: CASSEGGRPPEAFF. CDR3 in DNA: TGTGCCAGCAGCGAGGGGGGGCGGCCCCCTGAAGCTTTCTTT.

This chain joins TRBV21-1 and TRBJ1-4; no DNA check was done on the table's D call, TRBD1. TRBV21-1 is listed as a pseudogene. The length of the CDR3 is 12 residues. CDR3 region: CASLDRGRKLFF. Written as DNA, the CDR3 is TGTGCCAGCTTGGACAGAGGCCGAAAACTGTTTTTT.

In its sample, this clone was seen once. This chain uses TRBV6-5 with TRBJ2-7; 7 bases are a match to TRBD2. This CDR3 is 15 amino acids long. V shed 4 bases and J 2 bases; nucleotides not matched to a gene: 8. The germline V gene encodes CDR1 MNHEY and CDR2 SVGAGI. In DNA form, the CDR3 reads TGTGCCAGCAGTTGGAGCGGGGAAGGGACCTACGAGCAGTACTTC. It is translated as CASSWSGEGTYEQYF.

V and J are TRBV10-1 and TRBJ2-7; D remains ambiguous. V lost 3 bases to trimming and J lost 6 bases, with 9 bases between them. Germline V gene sequence: CDR1 WNHNN, CDR2 SYGVQD (reference sequence). The CDR3 extends over 12 amino acids. This CDR3 reads CASSEGFSEQYF. CDR3 DNA sequence: TGCGCCAGCAGTGAAGGGTTCTCCGAGCAGTACTTC.

The chain has TRBV19 and TRBJ2-3; 14 bases match TRBD2. The CDR3 is made up of 16 amino acids. Germline V gives CDR1 LNHDA, CDR2 SQIVND (reference sequence). V trimming: 5 bases; J trimming: 4 bases; junction bases outside the gene matches: 5. CDR3 sequence: CASSLRTSGRSDTQYF. The CDR3 region has the DNA TGTGCCAGTAGTCTCCGGACTAGCGGGAGGTCAGATACGCAGTATTTT. The variable domain in full, completed from reference TRBV19 and TRBJ2-3, reads DGGITQSPKYLFRKEGQNVTLSCEQNLNHDAMYWYRQDPGQGLRLIYYSQIVNDFQKGDIAEGYSVSREKKESFPLTVTSAQKNPTAFYLCASSLRTSGRSDTQYFGPGTRLTVL.

The V call is TRBV27, the J call TRBJ2-5; TRBD1 agrees at 7 bases. Trimming took 5 bases from V and 6 from J; bases not matched to a gene: 18. CDR3 size: 17 residues. The germline CDR1 and CDR2 sequences are MNHEY and SMNVEV (reference sequence). The CDR3: CASSPGKRQGPWQTQYF. In DNA form, the CDR3 reads TGTGCCAGCAGTCCCGGAAAACGACAGGGCCCTTGGCAGACCCAGTACTTC.

V is TRBV29-1 and J is TRBJ2-2; possible D gene TRBD2, 6 bases. Trimming shortened V by 2 bases and J by 4 bases, and 8 bases separated the two germline ends. Germline values: CDR1 SQVTM, CDR2 ANQGSEA. The CDR3 has 13 amino acids. CDR3 loop: CSVEQGGTGELFF. The CDR3 DNA reads as TGCAGCGTTGAACAGGGAGGCACCGGGGAGCTGTTTTTT.